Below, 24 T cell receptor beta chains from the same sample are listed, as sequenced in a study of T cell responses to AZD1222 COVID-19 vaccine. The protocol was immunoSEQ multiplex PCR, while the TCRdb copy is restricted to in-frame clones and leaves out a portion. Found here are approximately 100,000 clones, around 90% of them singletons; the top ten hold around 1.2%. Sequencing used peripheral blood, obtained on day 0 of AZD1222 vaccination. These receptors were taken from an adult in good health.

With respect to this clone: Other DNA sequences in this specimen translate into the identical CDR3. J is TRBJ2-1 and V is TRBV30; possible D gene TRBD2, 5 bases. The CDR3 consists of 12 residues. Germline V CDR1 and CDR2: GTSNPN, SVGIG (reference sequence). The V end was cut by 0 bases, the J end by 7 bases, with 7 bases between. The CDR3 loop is CAWSVRGNEQFF. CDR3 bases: TGTGCCTGGAGTGTACGGGGAAATGAGCAGTTCTTC.

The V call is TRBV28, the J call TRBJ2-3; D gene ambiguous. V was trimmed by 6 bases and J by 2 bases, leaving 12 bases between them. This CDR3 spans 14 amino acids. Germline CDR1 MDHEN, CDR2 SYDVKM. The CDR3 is CASRLRPVTDTQYF. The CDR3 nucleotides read TGTGCCAGCAGGCTGAGGCCTGTCACAGATACGCAGTATTTT.

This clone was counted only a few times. The CDR3 bases are TGTGCCAGCTCACTCTCTCCGGGGGCGCAGGAAAAACTGTTTTTT. This translates into CASSLSPGAQEKLFF. This chain links TRBV18 with TRBJ1-4; possibly TRBD1 for D (6 bases). CDR1 and CDR2 from the germline V gene are KGHSH and LQKENI. V lost 4 bases, J lost 8 bases, and 17 bases lay in between. This CDR3 comprises 15 residues.

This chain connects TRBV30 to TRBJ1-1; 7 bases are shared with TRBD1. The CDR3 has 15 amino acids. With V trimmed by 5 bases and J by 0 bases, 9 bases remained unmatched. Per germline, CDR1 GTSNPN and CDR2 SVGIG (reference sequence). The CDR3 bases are TGTGCCTGGGGGGGCCTAGACAGGGTGAACACTGAAGCTTTCTTT. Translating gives CAWGGLDRVNTEAFF.

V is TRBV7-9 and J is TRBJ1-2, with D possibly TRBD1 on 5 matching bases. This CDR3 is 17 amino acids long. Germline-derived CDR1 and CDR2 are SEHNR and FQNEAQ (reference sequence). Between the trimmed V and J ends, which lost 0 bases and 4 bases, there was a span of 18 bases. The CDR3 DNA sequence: TGTGCCAGCAGCTTAGCGCTATCGGGCAGGGCAAGCTATGGCTACACCTTC. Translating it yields CASSLALSGRASYGYTF.

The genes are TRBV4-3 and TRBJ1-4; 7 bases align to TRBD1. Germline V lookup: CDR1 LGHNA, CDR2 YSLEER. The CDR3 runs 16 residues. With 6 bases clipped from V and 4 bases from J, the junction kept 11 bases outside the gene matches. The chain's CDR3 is CASSVFTGQYNEKLFF. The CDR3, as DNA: TGCGCCAGCAGTGTTTTTACGGGACAGTATAATGAAAAACTGTTTTTT.

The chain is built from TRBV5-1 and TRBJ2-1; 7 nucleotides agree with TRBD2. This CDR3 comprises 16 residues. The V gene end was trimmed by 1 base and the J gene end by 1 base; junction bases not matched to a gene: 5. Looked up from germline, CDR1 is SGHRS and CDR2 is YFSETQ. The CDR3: CASSLILAESYNEQFF. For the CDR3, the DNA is TGCGCCAGCAGCTTGATCCTAGCGGAGTCCTACAATGAGCAGTTCTTC.

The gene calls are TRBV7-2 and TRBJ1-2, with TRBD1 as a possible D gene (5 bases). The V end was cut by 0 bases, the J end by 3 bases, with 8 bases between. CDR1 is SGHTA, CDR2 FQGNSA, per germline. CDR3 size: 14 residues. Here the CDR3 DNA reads TGTGCCAGCAGCTTAGCAAGGGGTTACTATGGCTACACCTTC. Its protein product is CASSLARGYYGYTF.

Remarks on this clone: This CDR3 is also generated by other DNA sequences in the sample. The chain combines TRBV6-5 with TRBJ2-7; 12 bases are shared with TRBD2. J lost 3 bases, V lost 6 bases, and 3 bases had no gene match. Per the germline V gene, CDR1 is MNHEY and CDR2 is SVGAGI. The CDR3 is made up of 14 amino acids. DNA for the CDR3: TGTGCCAGCAGCCGGACTAGCGGGAACTACGAGCAGTACTTC. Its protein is CASSRTSGNYEQYF.

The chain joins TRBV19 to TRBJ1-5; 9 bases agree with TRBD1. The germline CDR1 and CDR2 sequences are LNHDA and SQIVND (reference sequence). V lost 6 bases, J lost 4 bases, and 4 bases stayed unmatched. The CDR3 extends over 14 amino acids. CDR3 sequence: CASRGGQGNQPQHF. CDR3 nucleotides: TGTGCCAGTAGGGGTGGACAGGGGAATCAGCCCCAGCATTTT.

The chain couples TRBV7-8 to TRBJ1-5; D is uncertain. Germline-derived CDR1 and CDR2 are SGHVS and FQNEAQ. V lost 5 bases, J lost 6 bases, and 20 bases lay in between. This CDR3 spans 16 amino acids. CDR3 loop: CASSPSRELRRQPQHF. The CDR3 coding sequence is TGTGCCAGCAGCCCCAGTAGGGAATTAAGACGTCAGCCCCAGCATTTT.

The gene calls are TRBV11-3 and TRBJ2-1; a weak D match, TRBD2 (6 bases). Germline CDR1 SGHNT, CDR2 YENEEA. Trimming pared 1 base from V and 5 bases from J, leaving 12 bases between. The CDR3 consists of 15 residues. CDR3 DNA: TGTGCCAGCAGCTTAGTGGGACTCCCACACAATGAGCAGTTCTTC. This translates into CASSLVGLPHNEQFF.

CDR3 sequence reads: CATSRDIGQRGQAFF. CDR3 DNA sequence: TGTGCCACCAGCAGAGATATCGGACAGAGGGGGCAAGCTTTCTTT. The rearrangement uses TRBV15 and TRBJ1-1, with 7 bases fitting TRBD1. CDR1 and CDR2 from the germline V gene are LNHNV and YYDKDF (reference sequence). V lost 0 bases to trimming and J lost 9 bases; unmatched junction nucleotides: 10. CDR3 length: 15 amino acids.

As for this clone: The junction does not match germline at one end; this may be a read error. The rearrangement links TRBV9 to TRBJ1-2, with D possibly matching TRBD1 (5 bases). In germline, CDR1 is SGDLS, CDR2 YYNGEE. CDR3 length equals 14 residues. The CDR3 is CASSVGLRDYGYTF. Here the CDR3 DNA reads TGTGCCAGCAGCGTAGGGTTGAGGGACTACGGCTACACCTTC. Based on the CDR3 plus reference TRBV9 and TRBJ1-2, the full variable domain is DSGVTQTPKHLITATGQRVTLRCSPRSGDLSVYWYQQSLDQGLQFLIQYYNGEERAKGNILERFSAQQFPDLHSELNLSSLELGDSALYFCASSVGLRDYGYTFGSGTRLTVV.

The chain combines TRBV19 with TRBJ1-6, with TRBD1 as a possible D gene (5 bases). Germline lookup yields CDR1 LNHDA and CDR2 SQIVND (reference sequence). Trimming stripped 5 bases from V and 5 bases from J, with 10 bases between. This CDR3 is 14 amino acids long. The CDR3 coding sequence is TGTGCCAGTAGTGAGGCAGGGCATAATTCACCCCTCCACTTT. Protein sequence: CASSEAGHNSPLHF.

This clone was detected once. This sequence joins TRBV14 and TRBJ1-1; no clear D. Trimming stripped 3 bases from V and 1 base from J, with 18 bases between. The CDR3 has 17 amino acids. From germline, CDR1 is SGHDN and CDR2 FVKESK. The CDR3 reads CASSQGITATTNTEAFF. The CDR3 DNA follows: TGTGCCAGCAGCCAGGGTATAACAGCTACAACGAACACTGAAGCTTTCTTT.

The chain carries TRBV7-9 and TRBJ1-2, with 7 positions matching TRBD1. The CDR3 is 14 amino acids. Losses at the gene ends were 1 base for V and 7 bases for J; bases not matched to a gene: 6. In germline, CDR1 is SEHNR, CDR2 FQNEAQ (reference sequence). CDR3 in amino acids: CASSLGTGARGYTF. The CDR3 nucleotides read TGTGCCAGCAGCTTAGGGACAGGTGCCCGTGGCTACACCTTC.

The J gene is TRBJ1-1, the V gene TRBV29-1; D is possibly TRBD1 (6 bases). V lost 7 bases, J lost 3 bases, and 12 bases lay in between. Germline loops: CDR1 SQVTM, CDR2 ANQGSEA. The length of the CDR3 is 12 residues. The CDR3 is CSGVPGDTEAFF. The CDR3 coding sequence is TGCAGCGGAGTACCAGGGGACACTGAAGCTTTCTTT.

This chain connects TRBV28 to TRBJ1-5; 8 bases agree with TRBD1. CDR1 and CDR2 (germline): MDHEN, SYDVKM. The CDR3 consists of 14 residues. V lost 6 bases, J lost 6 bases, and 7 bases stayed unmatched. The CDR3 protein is CASRIATGVQPQHF. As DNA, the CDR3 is TGTGCCAGCAGGATAGCGACAGGGGTTCAGCCCCAGCATTTT.

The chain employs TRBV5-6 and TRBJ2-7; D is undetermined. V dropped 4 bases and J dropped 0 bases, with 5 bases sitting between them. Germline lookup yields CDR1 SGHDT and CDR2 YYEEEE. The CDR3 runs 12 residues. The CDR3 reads CASSASSYEQYF. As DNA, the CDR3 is TGTGCCAGCAGCGCTAGCTCCTACGAGCAGTACTTC.

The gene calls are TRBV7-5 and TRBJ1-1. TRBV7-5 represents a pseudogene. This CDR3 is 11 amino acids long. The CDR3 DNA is TGTGTCCTGGGGAGGGAGGTCGGGGCTTTCTTT. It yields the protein CVLGREVGAFF.

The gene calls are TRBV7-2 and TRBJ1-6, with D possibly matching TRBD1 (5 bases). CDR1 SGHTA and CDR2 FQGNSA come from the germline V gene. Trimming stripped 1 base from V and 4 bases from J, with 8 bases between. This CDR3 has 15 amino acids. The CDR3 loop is CASSLVGGYNSPLHF. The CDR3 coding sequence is TGTGCCAGCAGCTTAGTTGGGGGATATAATTCACCCCTCCACTTT.

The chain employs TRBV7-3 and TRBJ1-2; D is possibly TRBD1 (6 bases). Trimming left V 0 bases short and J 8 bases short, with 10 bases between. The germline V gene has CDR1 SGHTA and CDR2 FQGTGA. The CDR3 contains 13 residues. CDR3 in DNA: TGTGCCAGCAGCTTAACCAGGGGCGGCGGCTACACCTTC. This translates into CASSLTRGGGYTF. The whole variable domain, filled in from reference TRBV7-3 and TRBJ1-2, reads GAGVSQTPSNKVTEKGKYVELRCDPISGHTALYWYRQSLGQGPEFLIYFQGTGAADDSGLPNDRFFAVRPEGSVSTLKIQRTERGDSAVYLCASSLTRGGGYTFGSGTRLTVV.

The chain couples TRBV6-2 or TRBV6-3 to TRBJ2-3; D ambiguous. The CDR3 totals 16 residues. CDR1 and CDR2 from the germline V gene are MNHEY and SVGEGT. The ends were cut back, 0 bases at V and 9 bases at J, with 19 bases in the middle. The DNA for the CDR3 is TGTGCCAGCAGTTACTCCTCGGGCCGCGGTCTAGACACGCAGTATTTT. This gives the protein CASSYSSGRGLDTQYF.